Listed here is a single T cell receptor beta chain. The sample comes from a study of blood T cell repertoires in COVID-19. Study-level background: Acute and convalescent COVID-19 specimens originated in the United States, Italy and Spain. The cDNA or gDNA used as material had been derived from T cells, B-cell-depleted T cells, or PBMCs.

Generated by immunoSEQ multiplex PCR, the TCRdb table keeps only in-frame clones and is missing some. Counted here are under 250,000 clones, almost 90% occurring once; the ten biggest clones make up roughly 2.6%. The sequenced sample was peripheral blood. The source of this sequence is a woman between 55 and 75 years old with acute or convalescent COVID-19.

The CDR3 DNA reads TGTGCCAGTAGTTCACAGGGCCCGAATAGCAATCAGCCCCAGCATTTT. This encodes CASSSQGPNSNQPQHF. The chain joins TRBV19 to TRBJ1-5, with D perhaps matching TRBD1 (6 bases). Germline lookup yields CDR1 LNHDA and CDR2 SQIVND (reference sequence). CDR3 length equals 16 residues. V was clipped by 5 bases and J by 0 bases, with 14 bases between them.